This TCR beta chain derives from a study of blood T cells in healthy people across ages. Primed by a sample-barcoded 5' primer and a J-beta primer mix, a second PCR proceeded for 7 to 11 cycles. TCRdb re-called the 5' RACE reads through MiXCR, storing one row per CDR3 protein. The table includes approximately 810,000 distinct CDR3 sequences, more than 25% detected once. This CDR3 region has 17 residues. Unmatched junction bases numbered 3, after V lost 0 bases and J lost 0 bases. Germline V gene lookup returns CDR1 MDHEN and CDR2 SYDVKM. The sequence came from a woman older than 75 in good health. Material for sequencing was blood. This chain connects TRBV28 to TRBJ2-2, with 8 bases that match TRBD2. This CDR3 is CASSLWAGGTNTGELFF. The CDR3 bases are TGTGCCAGCAGTTTATGGGCGGGGGGAACGAACACCGGGGAGCTGTTTTTT.